Listed below are T cell receptor beta chains from one sample, sequenced in a study of OX40 agonist ivuxolimab in advanced cancers. Produced via immunoSEQ multiplex PCR; TCRdb's table is partial and in-frame only. Of roughly 70,000 clones listed, approximately 85% are singletons. The sample was CD4+ or CD8+ T cells sorted from blood, taken in a trial of the OX40 agonist ivuxolimab. Every receptor here comes from an adult with an advanced solid tumor such as melanoma, head and neck, liver or kidney cancer. Each CDR3 is given with its conserved first and last residue.

CASSSGYEQYF,TRBJ2-7,TRBV19
CASTMTGYTGELFF,TRBJ2-2,TRBV5-1
CASSRTLSGNTIYF,TRBJ1-3,TRBV7-9
CAWSVGSHSGNTIYF,TRBJ1-3,TRBV30
CAIREDLINEQFF,TRBJ2-1,TRBV10-3
CASSLGWAERDTQYF,TRBJ2-3,TRBV7-9
CASSFSRGPTNEQFF,TRBJ2-1,TRBV28
CASRRTGVDYGYTF,TRBJ1-2,TRBV19
CASSQEGQGRNEKLFF,TRBJ1-4,TRBV4-1
CAWSVPSGMNTF,TRBJ1-2,TRBV30
CASSYSGGNYGYTF,TRBJ1-2,TRBV6-6
CASSFGGFGANEKLFF,TRBJ1-4,TRBV11-3
CASSLTVGGNTGELFF,TRBJ2-2,TRBV5-1
CASSPPGQIGYTF,TRBJ1-2,TRBV5-6
CASSLGRVETDTQYF,TRBJ2-3,TRBV7-6
CASSLGPLETQYF,TRBJ2-5,TRBV7-2
CASSFRGDTDTQYF,TRBJ2-3,TRBV7-9
CASRPGEKGGTNYGYTF,TRBJ1-2,TRBV12-2
CASSRDPFRGQETQYF,TRBJ2-5,TRBV4-2
CASSLVDGGGEQFF,TRBJ2-1,TRBV7-2
CASSQEGGQYNEQFF,TRBJ2-1,TRBV4-1
CAWSAPWGADTQYF,TRBJ2-3,TRBV30
CASSLQGREQFF,TRBJ2-1,TRBV7-2